This TCR beta chain was observed in a study of shared clonotypes between healthy human individuals. Findings of the study overall: Researchers found naive subsets generally carried larger estimated richness than memory subsets.

Notes on this clone: The antigen is undetermined.

Researchers partitioned CD4+ cells into CD45RA+ naive and CD45RA-negative memory subsets. The V gene lost 5 bases and the J gene lost 3 bases, with 13 bases spanning the gap. CDR1 is SGHTA, CDR2 FQGTGA, per germline. The CDR3 covers 15 residues. Original analysis: As immunoSEQ supplied junction-only sequences (without quality scores), filtering differed. Clones were sequenced by immunoSEQ multiplex PCR, and TCRdb holds only the in-frame ones, with some missing. V and J calls and clone size come straight from that table; D and trimming were deduced from the DNA. This sample has 2 million to 2.5 million clones, with about nine tenths found just once.

Sequencing was done on a sample of naive CD4+ T cells from PBMCs. Sample subset: CD45RA+ positively selected. This clonotype was obtained from a man aged 18 to 30 in good health. Some clones in this sample may be carry-over from other donors' samples. The chain employs TRBV7-3 and TRBJ2-2; unclear D gene. The CDR3 loop is CASSLSGADTGELFF. The CDR3 nucleotides read TGTGCCAGCAGCCTTTCGGGCGCGGACACCGGGGAGCTGTTTTTT.